The 19 T cell receptor beta chains presented below share a single source sample, sequenced in a study of cytomegalovirus exposure and HLA in healthy donors. The PCR made use of 60 Vbeta and 13 Jbeta primers. Clones were read by immunoSEQ multiplex PCR, and TCRdb kept only the in-frame ones, dropping some. The sample holds approximately 110,000 clones; approximately 80% are singletons and the top ten take approximately 0.24%. The sample taken for sequencing was PBMCs. The receptors come from a man aged 45-60 years in good health and CMV-seronegative.

V gene TRBV2 combines with J gene TRBJ2-5; 10 bases line up with TRBD1. This CDR3 is built from 17 residues. Trimming cost V 4 bases and J 2 bases; bases outside gene matches: 10. The germline V gene has CDR1 SNHLY and CDR2 FYNNEI. CDR3 sequence reads: CASSVTGGHGLQETQYF. The DNA for the CDR3 is TGTGCCAGCAGTGTGACAGGGGGCCACGGCCTTCAAGAGACCCAGTACTTC.

V gene TRBV7-2 combines with J gene TRBJ2-7, with 8 nucleotides matching TRBD2. J gave up 6 bases and V 3 bases, and 7 bases lay outside the gene matches. Germline lookup yields CDR1 SGHTA and CDR2 FQGNSA. This CDR3 is 14 amino acids long. Here the CDR3 reads CASSFPGGRGEQYF. The DNA of the CDR3 is TGTGCCAGCAGCTTCCCGGGGGGGCGAGGCGAGCAGTACTTC.

This chain uses TRBV5-1 with TRBJ2-1, with TRBD2 matching 9 bases. The CDR3 is 15 residues long. V shed 3 bases and J 10 bases; nucleotides not matched to a gene: 11. Germline CDR1 is SGHRS and CDR2 is YFSETQ. CDR3 loop: CASSYLAGRAFEQFF. In DNA, the CDR3 is TGCGCCAGCAGCTACCTAGCGGGGAGAGCATTCGAGCAGTTCTTC.

This clone was counted once. The gene calls are TRBV4-1 and TRBJ2-3; 12 nucleotides line up with TRBD1. This CDR3 is built from 17 residues. V was clipped by 1 base and J by 2 bases; unmatched bases: 4. Germline CDR1 is MGHRA and CDR2 is YSYEKL. The CDR3 is CASSQGGTGGFTDTQYF. The CDR3 DNA sequence: TGCGCCAGCAGCCAAGGGGGGACAGGGGGCTTCACAGATACGCAGTATTTT.

The genes are TRBV30 and TRBJ2-1, with 8 bases aligning to TRBD2. CDR1 is GTSNPN and CDR2 is SVGIG in the germline V gene (reference sequence). The CDR3 is 17 residues long. V was clipped by 4 bases and J by 0 bases; unmatched bases: 11. The CDR3 nucleotides are TGTGCCTGGAAATCTAGCGGGTTCGTAAGCTCCTACAATGAGCAGTTCTTC. Translation: CAWKSSGFVSSYNEQFF.

The J gene is TRBJ2-7, the V gene TRBV27; 7 nucleotides agree with TRBD2. Trimming at V came to 3 bases and at J to 1 base, leaving 18 bases not matched to a gene. The V gene's germline CDR1 is MNHEY and CDR2 SMNVEV (reference sequence). The CDR3 loop spans 19 amino acids. The CDR3 region has the DNA TGTGCCAGCAGTTTTTTCGGCCCGGGAGCGGGAATTATATCCTACGAGCAGTACTTC. Its protein is CASSFFGPGAGIISYEQYF.

This clone has only one observation. The gene calls are TRBV4-1 and TRBJ1-1; possibly TRBD1 for D (5 bases). The CDR3 has 17 residues. Germline lookup yields CDR1 MGHRA and CDR2 YSYEKL. V was trimmed by 0 bases and J by 0 bases, leaving 14 bases between them. For the CDR3, the DNA is TGCGCCAGCAGCCAAGATGCAGGGACTATCGTGAACACTGAAGCTTTCTTT. Encoded protein: CASSQDAGTIVNTEAFF.

This rearrangement joins TRBV4-3 to TRBJ1-1; a possible D gene is TRBD1 (5 bases). The CDR3 extends over 15 amino acids. The V and J ends lost 0 bases and 1 base respectively, with 9 bases between them. CDR1 LGHNA and CDR2 YSLEER come from the germline V gene. CDR3 DNA sequence: TGCGCCAGCAGCCAAGATCCGCAGGGGAACACTGAAGCTTTCTTT. It encodes CASSQDPQGNTEAFF.

Only one count was recorded for this clone. The V call is TRBV6-1, the J call TRBJ1-2, with D perhaps matching TRBD1 (5 bases). The CDR3 runs 14 residues. Trimming left V 6 bases short and J 3 bases short, with 14 bases between. Germline V lookup: CDR1 MNHNS, CDR2 SASEGT. CDR3 in DNA: TGTGCCAGCAGCCTGGAGGGGATGTACTATGGCTACACCTTC. As protein: CASSLEGMYYGYTF.

Worth noting for this clone: Other DNA sequences from this sample encode an identical CDR3 as well. The rearrangement links TRBV27 to TRBJ2-7; D perhaps matches TRBD1 (5 bases). Germline V CDR1 and CDR2: MNHEY, SMNVEV (reference sequence). The length of the CDR3 is 11 residues. Trimming took off 8 bases at V and 3 bases at J, with 8 bases between the two ends. The chain's CDR3 is CASRRGYEQYF. CDR3 DNA sequence: TGTGCCAGCCGTAGGGGCTACGAGCAGTACTTC.

This clone was seen only a few times. The V call is TRBV18, the J call TRBJ1-3; possibly TRBD1 for D (5 bases). V lost 5 bases and J 0 bases, leaving 8 bases between the germline ends. Germline V gives CDR1 KGHSH, CDR2 LQKENI. The CDR3 runs to 14 residues. The CDR3 loop is CASSTTDSGNTIYF. DNA for the CDR3: TGTGCCAGCTCAACGACAGACTCTGGAAACACCATATATTTT.

CDR3 loop: CASSRRLAGETQYF. The CDR3 region has the DNA TGTGCCAGCAGCCGACGACTAGCGGGAGAGACCCAGTACTTC. The rearrangement joins TRBV11-2 to TRBJ2-5; 10 bases are shared with TRBD2. The CDR3 loop spans 14 amino acids. The V and J ends lost 5 bases and 4 bases, in that order; junction bases with no gene match: 4. CDR1 SGHAT and CDR2 FQNNGV come from the germline V gene.

V and J are TRBV29-1 and TRBJ1-1, with D possibly TRBD1 on 6 matching bases. The CDR3 has 13 residues. The V end was cut by 5 bases, the J end by 5 bases, with 15 bases between. Germline-derived CDR1 and CDR2 are SQVTM and ANQGSEA. DNA for the CDR3: TGCAGCGTTATAACAGGCCAGGGGACTGAAGCTTTCTTT. It is translated as CSVITGQGTEAFF.

This chain links TRBV19 with TRBJ2-1; D not resolved. Germline CDR1 and CDR2: LNHDA and SQIVND (reference sequence). The V and J ends lost 0 bases and 4 bases respectively, with 4 bases between them. This CDR3 contains 13 residues. CDR3 in DNA: TGTGCCAGTAGTATAGATCGGTACAATGAGCAGTTCTTC. Protein sequence: CASSIDRYNEQFF.

The V and J genes are TRBV29-1 and TRBJ1-6, with 8 bases that match TRBD1. The germline V gene has CDR1 SQVTM and CDR2 ANQGSEA. The V and J ends lost 7 bases and 7 bases, in that order; junction bases with no gene match: 9. The CDR3 length is 14 residues. CDR3 protein: CSARTGRGNSPLHF. The CDR3 region has the DNA TGCAGCGCCCGGACAGGGAGGGGGAATTCACCCCTCCACTTT.

The chain uses TRBV9 and TRBJ1-1; 7 bases are shared with TRBD1. The CDR3 is 13 residues long. With 3 bases clipped from V and 3 bases from J, the junction kept 2 bases outside the gene matches. Germline-derived CDR1 and CDR2 are SGDLS and YYNGEE. CDR3 DNA sequence: TGTGCCAGCAGCGAGAGGGGGCACACTGAAGCTTTCTTT. As protein: CASSERGHTEAFF.

This clone was picked up a small number of times. This chain uses TRBV29-1 with TRBJ2-3; tentatively, D is TRBD1 (5 bases). The CDR3 consists of 13 residues. Germline CDR1 SQVTM, CDR2 ANQGSEA. V was trimmed by 2 bases and J by 6 bases, leaving 12 bases between them. CDR3 nucleotides: TGCAGCGTTGAATTGAGCAGGGCGGATACGCAGTATTTT. Residues: CSVELSRADTQYF.

This clone was observed once. V usage is TRBV29-1 and J usage is TRBJ2-1; no firm D call. The V end was cut by 5 bases, the J end by 0 bases, with 8 bases between. The CDR3 covers 13 residues. CDR1 is SQVTM and CDR2 is ANQGSEA in the germline V gene. The CDR3 protein is CSVCESSYNEQFF. The CDR3 nucleotides read TGCAGCGTTTGTGAGAGCTCCTACAATGAGCAGTTCTTC.

The chain has TRBV19 and TRBJ2-3; the D gene is possibly TRBD2 (5 bases). V gave up 1 base and J gave up 6 bases, with 11 bases separating them. The germline V gene encodes CDR1 LNHDA and CDR2 SQIVND (reference sequence). The CDR3 runs 14 residues. The CDR3: CASSIGGKGDTQYF. In DNA, the CDR3 is TGTGCCAGTAGTATAGGAGGGAAGGGTGATACGCAGTATTTT.